The 12 T cell receptor beta chains given below trace back to one sample, sequenced in a study of T cell repertoires in cytomegalovirus infection. TCRdb reanalysed the reads using MiXCR and keeps one entry per CDR3 protein. The data contain 150,000 to 200,000 distinct CDR3 sequences, 9.5% of them seen just once; the ten biggest clones take up approximately 4.2%. The source material was PBMCs. These receptors all stem from a human donor in good health (CMV status not recorded). Some clones in this sample may be carry-over from other donors' samples.

The table lists this clonotype with many counts. The CDR3 coding sequence is TGTGCCAGCGTTCAACGGTACCCATGGTCCAAGACCCAGTACTTC. Encoded protein: CASVQRYPWSKTQYF. The chain uses TRBV12-3 or TRBV12-4 and TRBJ2-5; no reliable D call. The CDR3 covers 15 residues. V was shortened by 8 bases and J by 6 bases, with 22 bases between the two germline ends.

This clonotype was counted at least ten times. The V and J genes are TRBV28 and TRBJ2-5, with 8 positions matching TRBD2. The CDR3 loop spans 14 amino acids. The V gene's germline CDR1 is MDHEN and CDR2 SYDVKM. V dropped 5 bases and J dropped 5; count of bases not matched to a gene: 7. The CDR3 protein is CASSIAGRGETQYF. CDR3 coding DNA: TGTGCCAGCAGTATAGCGGGACGGGGGGAGACCCAGTACTTC.

This clonotype was counted only a few times. The rearrangement joins TRBV4-3 to TRBJ2-2; D not resolved. This CDR3 is 14 amino acids long. V was pared by 4 bases and J by 3 bases, with 9 bases between. Germline V gene lookup returns CDR1 LGHNA and CDR2 YSLEER. DNA for the CDR3: TGCGCCAGCAGCCTACTCGATGACACCGGGGAGCTGTTTTTT. Encoded protein: CASSLLDDTGELFF.

In its sample, this clonotype was seen many times. This chain links TRBV15 with TRBJ2-3, with 7 bases fitting TRBD1. The germline CDR1 and CDR2 sequences are LNHNV and YYDKDF (reference sequence). The CDR3 runs 16 residues. Trimming took 3 bases from V and 4 from J; bases not matched to a gene: 10. The CDR3 region has the DNA TGTGCCACCAGCAGTCAATTACAGGGGAGCCCAGATACGCAGTATTTT. Translating gives CATSSQLQGSPDTQYF.

The V and J genes are TRBV4-3 and TRBJ2-5; TRBD1 matches at 9 bases. V shed 1 base and J 3 bases; nucleotides not matched to a gene: 6. Germline values: CDR1 LGHNA, CDR2 YSLEER. The CDR3 loop spans 16 amino acids. DNA for the CDR3: TGCGCCAGCAGCCAAGGGGGGACAGGGCCTAAAGAGACCCAGTACTTC. Its protein product is CASSQGGTGPKETQYF.

This clonotype was detected ten times or more. The rearrangement joins TRBV19 to TRBJ2-1; D might be TRBD2 (5 bases). With 4 bases removed from V and 1 base from J, the gap between germline ends came to 8 bases. Germline V CDR1 and CDR2: LNHDA, SQIVND (reference sequence). This CDR3 contains 14 residues. The CDR3 loop reads CASSNGGSYNEQFF. DNA for the CDR3: TGTGCCAGTAGTAACGGCGGGTCCTACAATGAGCAGTTCTTC. Full variable domain (rest looked up from reference TRBV19 and TRBJ2-1): DGGITQSPKYLFRKEGQNVTLSCEQNLNHDAMYWYRQDPGQGLRLIYYSQIVNDFQKGDIAEGYSVSREKKESFPLTVTSAQKNPTAFYLCASSNGGSYNEQFFGPGTRLTVL.

This clonotype has at least ten counts. This chain connects TRBV5-6 to TRBJ2-6, with D perhaps matching TRBD1 or TRBD2 (6 bases each). CDR1 is SGHDT, CDR2 YYEEEE, per germline. V was trimmed by 0 bases and J by 5 bases, leaving 15 bases between them. This CDR3 region has 17 residues. Here the CDR3 DNA reads TGTGCCAGCAGCTTGGAACAGGGAGGAGTTAGGGCCAACGTCCTGACTTTC. This codes for CASSLEQGGVRANVLTF.

This chain links TRBV14 with TRBJ1-2; no clear D gene. V was pared by 4 bases and J by 0 bases, with 9 bases between. Per the germline V gene, CDR1 is SGHDN and CDR2 is FVKESK. The length of the CDR3 is 14 residues. This CDR3 is CASSPLQANYGYTF. In nucleotides, the CDR3 is TGTGCCAGCAGCCCCCTTCAGGCTAACTATGGCTACACCTTC.

The table lists this clonotype with many counts. V gene TRBV18 combines with J gene TRBJ1-1; D perhaps matches TRBD1 (6 bases). The CDR3 extends over 11 amino acids. The ends were cut back, 10 bases at V and 5 bases at J, with 11 bases in the middle. Germline V gene lookup returns CDR1 KGHSH and CDR2 LQKENI. In nucleotides, the CDR3 is TGTGCCACCCACCAGGGGACTGAAGCTTTCTTT. Its translation is CATHQGTEAFF. The entire variable domain, with the rest obtained from reference TRBV18 and TRBJ1-1, is as follows: NAGVMQNPRHLVRRRGQEARLRCSPMKGHSHVYWYRQLPEEGLKFMVYLQKENIIDESGMPKERFSAEFPKEGPSILRIQQVVRGDSAAYFCATHQGTEAFFGQGTRLTVV.

Many counts were recorded for this clonotype. This chain connects TRBV7-2 to TRBJ1-5; D gene ambiguous. This CDR3 has 15 amino acids. Trimming took 0 bases from V and 1 from J, leaving 7 bases between them. The germline gives CDR1 SGHTA, CDR2 FQGNSA. This CDR3 is CASSLAPNSNQPQHF. Here the CDR3 DNA reads TGTGCCAGCAGCTTAGCGCCCAACAGCAATCAGCCCCAGCATTTT.

This clonotype was seen at least ten times. The V gene is TRBV28, the J gene TRBJ2-7; D call uncertain. Between the trimmed V and J ends, which lost 2 bases and 6 bases, there was a span of 8 bases. The germline V gene encodes CDR1 MDHEN and CDR2 SYDVKM. This CDR3 has 12 amino acids. The DNA for the CDR3 is TGTGCCAGCAGTTTACCCGTTGGCGAGCAGTACTTC. This encodes CASSLPVGEQYF.

This clonotype was counted ten times or more. The J gene is TRBJ1-1, the V gene TRBV28; 8 nucleotides line up with TRBD1. From germline, CDR1 is MDHEN and CDR2 SYDVKM. V was clipped by 6 bases and J by 3 bases; unmatched bases: 6. The CDR3 has 14 residues. CDR3 sequence reads: CASSLRDRYTEAFF. CDR3 coding DNA: TGTGCCAGCAGCCTCCGGGACAGGTACACTGAAGCTTTCTTT.